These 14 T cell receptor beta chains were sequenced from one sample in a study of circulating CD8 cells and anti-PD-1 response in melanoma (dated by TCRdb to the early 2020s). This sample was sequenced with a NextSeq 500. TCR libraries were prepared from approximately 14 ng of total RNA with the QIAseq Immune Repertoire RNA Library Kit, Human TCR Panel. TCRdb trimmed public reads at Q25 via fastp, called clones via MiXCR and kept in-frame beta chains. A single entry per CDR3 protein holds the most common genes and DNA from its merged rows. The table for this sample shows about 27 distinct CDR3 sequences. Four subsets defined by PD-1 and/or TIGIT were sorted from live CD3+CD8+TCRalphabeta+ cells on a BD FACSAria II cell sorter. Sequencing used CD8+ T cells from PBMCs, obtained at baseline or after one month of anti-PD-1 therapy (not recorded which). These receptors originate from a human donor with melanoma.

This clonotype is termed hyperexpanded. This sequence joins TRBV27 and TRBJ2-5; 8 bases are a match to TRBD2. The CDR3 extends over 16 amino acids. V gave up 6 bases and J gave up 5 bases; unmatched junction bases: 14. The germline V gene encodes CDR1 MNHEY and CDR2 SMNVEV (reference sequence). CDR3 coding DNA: TGTGCCAGCAGCCAAGGACTAGCCGGATTGGAGGAGACCCAGTACTTC. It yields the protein CASSQGLAGLEETQYF.

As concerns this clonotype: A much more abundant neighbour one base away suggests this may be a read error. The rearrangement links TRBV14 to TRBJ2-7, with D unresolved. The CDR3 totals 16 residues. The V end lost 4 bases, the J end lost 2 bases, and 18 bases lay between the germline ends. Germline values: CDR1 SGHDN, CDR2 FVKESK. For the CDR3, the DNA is TGTGCCAGCAGCCTGCTGAATAAGAAAATAGCCTACGAGCAGTACTTC. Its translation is CASSLLNKKIAYEQYF. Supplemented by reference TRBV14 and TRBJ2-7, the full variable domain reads EAGVTQFPSHSVIEKGQTVTLRCDPISGHDNLYWYRRVMGKEIKFLLHFVKESKQDESGMPNNRFLAERTGGTYSTLKVQPAELEDSGVYFCASSLLNKKIAYEQYFGPGTRLTVT.

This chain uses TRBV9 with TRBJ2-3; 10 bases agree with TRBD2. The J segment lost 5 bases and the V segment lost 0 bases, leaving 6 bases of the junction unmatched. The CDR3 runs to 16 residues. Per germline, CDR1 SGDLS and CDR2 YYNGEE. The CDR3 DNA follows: TGTGCCAGCAGCGTAGACGCTAGCGGGGGCATAGATACGCAGTATTTT. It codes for CASSVDASGGIDTQYF.

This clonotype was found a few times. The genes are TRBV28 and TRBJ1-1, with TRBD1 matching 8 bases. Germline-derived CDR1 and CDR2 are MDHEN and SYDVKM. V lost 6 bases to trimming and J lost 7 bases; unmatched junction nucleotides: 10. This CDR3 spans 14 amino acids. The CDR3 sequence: CASRTGVAEGEAFF. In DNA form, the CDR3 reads TGTGCCAGCAGGACAGGGGTTGCGGAAGGTGAAGCTTTCTTT.

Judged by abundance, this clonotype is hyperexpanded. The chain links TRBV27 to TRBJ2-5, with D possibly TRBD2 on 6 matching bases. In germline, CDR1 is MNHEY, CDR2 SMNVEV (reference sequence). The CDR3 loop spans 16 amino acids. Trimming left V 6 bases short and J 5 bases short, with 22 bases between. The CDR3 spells CASSQELAGLEETQYF. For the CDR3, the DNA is TGTGCCAGCAGCCAAGAACTAGCCGGATTGGAGGAGACCCAGTACTTC.

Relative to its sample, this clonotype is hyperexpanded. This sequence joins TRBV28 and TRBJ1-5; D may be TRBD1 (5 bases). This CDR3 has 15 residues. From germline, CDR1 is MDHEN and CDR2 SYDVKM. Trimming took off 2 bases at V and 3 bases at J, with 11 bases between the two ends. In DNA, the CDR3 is TGTGCCAGCAGTTTAGTGACAGCGACCAATCAGCCCCAGCATTTT. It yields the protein CASSLVTATNQPQHF.

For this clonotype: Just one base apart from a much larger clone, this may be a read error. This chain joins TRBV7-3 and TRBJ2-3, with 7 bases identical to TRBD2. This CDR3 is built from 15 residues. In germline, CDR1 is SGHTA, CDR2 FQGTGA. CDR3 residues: CASSRLAASTGTQYF. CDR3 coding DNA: TGTGCCAGCAGTCGCCTAGCGGCAAGCACAGGTACGCAGTATTTT.

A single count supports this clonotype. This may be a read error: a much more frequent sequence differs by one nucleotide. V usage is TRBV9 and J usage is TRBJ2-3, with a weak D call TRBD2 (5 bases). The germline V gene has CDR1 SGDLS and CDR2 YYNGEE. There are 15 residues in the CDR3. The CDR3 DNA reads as TGTGCCAGCAGCCCCCGTCATCCTAGCACAGATACGCGGTATTTT. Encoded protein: CASSPRHPSTDTRYF.

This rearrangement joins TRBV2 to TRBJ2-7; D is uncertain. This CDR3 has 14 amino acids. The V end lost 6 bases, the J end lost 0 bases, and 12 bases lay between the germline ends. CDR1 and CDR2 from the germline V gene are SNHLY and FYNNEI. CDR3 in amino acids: CASSPVQSSYEQYF. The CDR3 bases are TGTGCCAGCAGCCCGGTCCAAAGCTCCTACGAGCAGTACTTC.

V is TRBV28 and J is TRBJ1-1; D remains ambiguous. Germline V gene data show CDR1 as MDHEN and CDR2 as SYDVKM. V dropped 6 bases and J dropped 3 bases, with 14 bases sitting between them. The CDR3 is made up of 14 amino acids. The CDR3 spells CASREDLGDTEAFF. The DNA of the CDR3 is TGTGCCAGCAGGGAGGACCTCGGGGACACTGAAGCTTTCTTT.

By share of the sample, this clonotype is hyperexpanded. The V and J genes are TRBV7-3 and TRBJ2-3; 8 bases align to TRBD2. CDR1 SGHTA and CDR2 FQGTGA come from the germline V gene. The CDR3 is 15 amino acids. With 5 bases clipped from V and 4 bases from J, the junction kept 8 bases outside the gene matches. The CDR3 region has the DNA TGTGCCAGCAGCCGACTAGCGCTTTCAGCAGATACGCAGTATTTT. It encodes CASSRLALSADTQYF.

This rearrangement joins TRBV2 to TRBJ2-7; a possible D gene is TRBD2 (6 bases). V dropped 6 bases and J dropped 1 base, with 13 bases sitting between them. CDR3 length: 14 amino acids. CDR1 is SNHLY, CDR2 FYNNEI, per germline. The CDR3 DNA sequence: TGTGCCAGCAGCTCTAGCGCCGCGTCCTACGAGCAGTACTTC. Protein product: CASSSSAASYEQYF.

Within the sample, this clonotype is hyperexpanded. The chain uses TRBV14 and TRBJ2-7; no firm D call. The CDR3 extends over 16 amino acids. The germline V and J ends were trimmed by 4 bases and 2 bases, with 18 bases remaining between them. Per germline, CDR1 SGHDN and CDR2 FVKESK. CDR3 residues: CASSLLDKKIAYEQYF. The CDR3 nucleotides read TGTGCCAGCAGCCTGCTGGATAAGAAAATAGCCTACGAGCAGTACTTC.

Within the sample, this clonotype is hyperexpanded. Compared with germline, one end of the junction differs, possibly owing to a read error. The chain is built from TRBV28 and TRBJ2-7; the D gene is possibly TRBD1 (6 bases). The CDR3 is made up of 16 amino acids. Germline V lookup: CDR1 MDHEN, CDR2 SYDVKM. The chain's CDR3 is CASSPTPKPDRITLDF. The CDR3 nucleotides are TGTGCCAGCAGCCCTACCCCCAAACCTGACAGGATTACTTTGGACTTC.